This TCR beta chain was observed in a study of shared clonotypes between healthy human individuals. Germline CDR1 is SEHNR and CDR2 is FQNEAQ (reference sequence). Trimming stripped 5 bases from V and 5 bases from J, with 13 bases between. The CDR3 has 14 residues. Study results and limitations: Unshared clonotypes carried lower generation probabilities than those common to all four donors.

Those who donated were healthy HIV-negative adults, with no recent acute infections or vaccinations reported. To note about this clone: Its antigen is unknown.

Libraries were prepared by immunoSEQ multiplex PCR; TCRdb keeps only in-frame clonotypes and omits some of them. This table has around 2.5 million clones, 93% appearing once. This clonotype was obtained from a man younger than 35 in good health. Some clones in this sample may be carry-over from other donors' samples. Sequencing input: naive CD4+ T cells from PBMCs. Sample subset: CD45RA+ positively selected. J is TRBJ1-5 and V is TRBV7-9; tentative D call: TRBD1 (5 bases). This chain's CDR3 is CASSSDRIYQPQHF. Written as DNA, the CDR3 is TGTGCCAGCAGCAGCGACAGAATCTATCAGCCCCAGCATTTT. Full variable domain (outside the CDR3, taken from reference TRBV7-9 and TRBJ1-5): DTGVSQNPRHKITKRGQNVTFRCDPISEHNRLYWYRQTLGQGPEFLTYFQNEAQLEKSRLLSDRFSAERPKGSFSTLEIQRTEQGDSAMYLCASSSDRIYQPQHFGDGTRLSIL.